This entry describes one TCR beta chain. Antigen: not known. This sample was taken from a study of T cell responses to AZD1222 COVID-19 vaccine. General study points: The study found vaccine-associated CD4 TCRs spanning spike, dominant at 160-218 and 743-854. Increased Spike-specific TCR breadth and depth were observed after two AZD1222 doses. Possibly, clonal diversity was underestimated; donors were largely white British and included more females. Of the AZD1222 recipients, only 5 to 7 were seropositive at baseline.

Repertoires were generated with immunoSEQ multiplex PCR, while TCRdb's copy carries only in-frame clones and drops some. The repertoire holds over 130,000 clones, with less than 95% as singletons. CDR3 length: 15 amino acids. Germline lookup yields CDR1 LNHDA and CDR2 SQIVND (reference sequence). The junction had 8 bases not matched to a gene; V was cut back by 6 bases and J by 3 bases. Material: peripheral blood, obtained on day 0 of AZD1222 vaccination. This receptor was obtained from an adult in good health. This rearrangement joins TRBV19 to TRBJ1-5; TRBD1 matches at 7 bases. CDR3 loop: CASRVTGENNQPQHF. The CDR3, as DNA: TGTGCCAGTAGGGTAACAGGGGAAAACAATCAGCCCCAGCATTTT.